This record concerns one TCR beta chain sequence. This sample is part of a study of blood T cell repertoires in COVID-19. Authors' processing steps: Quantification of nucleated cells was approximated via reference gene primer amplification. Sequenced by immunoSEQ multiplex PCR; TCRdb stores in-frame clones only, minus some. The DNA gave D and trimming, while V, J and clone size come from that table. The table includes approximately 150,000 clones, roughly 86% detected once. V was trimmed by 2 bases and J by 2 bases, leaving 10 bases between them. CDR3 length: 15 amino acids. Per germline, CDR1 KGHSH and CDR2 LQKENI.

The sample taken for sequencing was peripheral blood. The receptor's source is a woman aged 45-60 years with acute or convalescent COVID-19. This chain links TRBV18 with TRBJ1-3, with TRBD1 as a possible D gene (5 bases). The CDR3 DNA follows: TGTGCCAGCTCACCATACAGGACCACTGGAAACACCATATATTTT. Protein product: CASSPYRTTGNTIYF.